The T cell receptor (beta chain) described here comes from a study of cytomegalovirus exposure and HLA in healthy donors. Study results and limitations: Later analysis reportedly placed an Asian-associated ancestry cluster below the approximately 680-donor mean in N-insertions. Later analysis indicated greater clonal expansion among HLA-associated TCR beta chains than among equally common other chains.

V lost 5 bases and J lost 2; bases outside the gene matches: 6. The CDR3 runs to 14 residues. CDR1 and CDR2 from the germline V gene are SGHTA and FQGNSA. PCR involved 60 Vbeta and 13 Jbeta primers. The data were produced by immunoSEQ multiplex PCR, yet TCRdb's version contains in-frame clones alone and is incomplete. The repertoire has tens of thousands of clones, approximately 77% of them found once; the top ten carry approximately 3.7%. This clone appeared once. Its cognate antigen is unknown. The sequenced sample consisted of PBMCs. V usage is TRBV7-2 and J usage is TRBJ2-7; TRBD1 matches at 7 bases. This receptor was obtained from a young man in good health and CMV-seronegative. The CDR3, as DNA: TGTGCCAGCAGCCCATCAAGGGGGCCCTACGAGCAGTACTTC. Its translation is CASSPSRGPYEQYF.